A single sample gave rise to the 24 T cell receptor beta chains below, sequenced in a study of Ad26.COV2.S vaccination and SARS-CoV-2 variants. Treatment: 15 to 20 received Ad26.COV2.S at low or high dose, single or two shots; five or six received placebo; per-sample allocation not given. Repertoires come from day 63 after the first vaccine or placebo injection. The assay was immunoSEQ multiplex PCR, and TCRdb's table has in-frame clones only and misses some. This sample has approximately 400,000 clones, with 83% found just once. This material consisted of peripheral blood, taken in a trial of Ad26.COV2.S vaccine versus placebo. These receptors originate from a person aged 18-60 years who received the Ad26.COV2.S COVID-19 vaccine or a placebo.

The DNA for the CDR3 is TGTGCCAGTAGCCATACTAGAAGCCACGAGCAGTACTTC. This gives the protein CASSHTRSHEQYF. This chain joins TRBV19 and TRBJ2-7, with a weak D call TRBD2 (5 bases). The CDR3 has 13 amino acids. Germline V CDR1 and CDR2: LNHDA, SQIVND (reference sequence). Trimming pared 6 bases from V and 5 bases from J, leaving 14 bases between.

This sequence joins TRBV7-9 and TRBJ2-7, with TRBD1 matching over 7 bases. V lost 5 bases and J lost 3; bases outside the gene matches: 10. The CDR3 has 15 residues. In germline, CDR1 is SEHNR, CDR2 FQNEAQ (reference sequence). The CDR3 sequence is CASSGARDSYYEQYF. CDR3 DNA sequence: TGTGCCAGCAGCGGGGCCCGGGACAGCTACTACGAGCAGTACTTC.

The J gene is TRBJ2-1, the V gene TRBV27, with D possibly matching TRBD2 (7 bases). Trimming stripped 7 bases from V and 15 bases from J, with 22 bases between. Germline CDR1 reads MNHEY; CDR2 reads SMNVEV (reference sequence). The CDR3 contains 13 residues. The CDR3 DNA is TGTGCCAGCAATCCATGGGGGGGCGGGGAAAGGTTCTTC. Translated: CASNPWGGGERFF.

This clone was counted a few times. Sequence at one end of the junction differs from germline and may be a read error. J is TRBJ1-3 and V is TRBV6-5; possible D gene TRBD1, 5 bases. Germline values: CDR1 MNHEY, CDR2 SVGAGI. This CDR3 contains 14 residues. The CDR3 is CASTQGAGGSTIYF. The CDR3 DNA reads as TGTGCCAGCACCCAAGGGGCCGGGGGAAGCACCATATATTTT.

The chain carries TRBV21-1 and TRBJ1-5; the D segment call TRBD1 is taken from the table without a DNA check. TRBV21-1 is tagged as a pseudogene. The CDR3 spans 14 residues. CDR3 in amino acids: CASRGAYSNQPQHF. In DNA form, the CDR3 reads TGTGCCAGCAGGGGCGCCTATAGCAATCAGCCCCAGCATTTT.

The chain uses TRBV12-5 and TRBJ1-1; weak D call: TRBD1 (6 bases). Germline CDR1 and CDR2: LGHNT and FRNRAP. The CDR3 loop spans 15 amino acids. Trimming removed 9 bases at V and 0 bases at J, with 17 bases between. The CDR3, as DNA: TGTGCTAGCCAAAACCTCGGACAGATGAACACTGAAGCTTTCTTT. Translating it yields CASQNLGQMNTEAFF.

Only one count was recorded for this clone. The chain combines TRBV6-4 with TRBJ1-5, with a tentative D call TRBD1 (6 bases). Germline lookup yields CDR1 MRHNA and CDR2 SNTAGT. The CDR3 totals 14 residues. The germline V and J ends were trimmed by 11 bases and 0 bases, with 14 bases remaining between them. This CDR3 reads CAWGGGVSNQPQHF. DNA of the CDR3: TGTGCCTGGGGGGGCGGAGTTAGCAATCAGCCCCAGCATTTT.

V is TRBV2 and J is TRBJ2-3, with D unclear. There are 14 residues in the CDR3. V lost 1 base and J lost 6, with 11 bases in between. Germline loops: CDR1 SNHLY, CDR2 FYNNEI. DNA for the CDR3: TGTGCCAGCAGTGAAGGCCAGTTGGGGGATACGCAGTATTTT. Residues: CASSEGQLGDTQYF.

The chain is built from TRBV9 and TRBJ2-1; perhaps TRBD2 as D (5 bases). CDR3 length: 13 residues. Deletions cut 2 bases from V and 9 bases from J, with 12 bases between. CDR1 is SGDLS and CDR2 is YYNGEE in the germline V gene. For the CDR3, the DNA is TGTGCCAGCAGCGTGACTAAGCTAGGTGAGCAGTTCTTC. It encodes CASSVTKLGEQFF.

The chain combines TRBV10-1 with TRBJ2-2; D gene unclear. This CDR3 has 15 residues. V lost 0 bases, J lost 4 bases, and 9 bases lay in between. Germline assignment: CDR1 WNHNN and CDR2 SYGVQD (reference sequence). This CDR3 is CASSESGGFTGELFF. As DNA, the CDR3 is TGCGCCAGCAGTGAGTCGGGCGGATTCACCGGGGAGCTGTTTTTT.

This clone showed up just a few times. The chain joins TRBV5-1 to TRBJ1-4, with unresolved D. Trimming stripped 1 base from V and 5 bases from J, with 9 bases between. The germline V gene encodes CDR1 SGHRS and CDR2 YFSETQ. The CDR3 extends over 14 amino acids. The CDR3 here is CASSLRIGNEKLFF. CDR3 DNA sequence: TGCGCCAGCAGCTTGCGGATAGGAAATGAAAAACTGTTTTTT.

The V gene is TRBV27, the J gene TRBJ2-7, with unresolved D. V lost 2 bases and J lost 1, with 6 bases in between. CDR3 length: 13 residues. Per germline, CDR1 MNHEY and CDR2 SMNVEV (reference sequence). Here the CDR3 reads CASSLAGSYEQYF. CDR3 DNA: TGTGCCAGCAGTTTAGCCGGATCCTACGAGCAGTACTTC.

The rearrangement links TRBV24-1 to TRBJ2-7; D is uncertain. In germline, CDR1 is KGHDR, CDR2 SFDVKD. V was pared by 10 bases and J by 6 bases, with 15 bases between. This CDR3 spans 12 amino acids. CDR3 region: CATPAWYGEQYF. CDR3 DNA sequence: TGTGCCACTCCCGCCTGGTATGGCGAGCAGTACTTC.

V and J are TRBV7-3 and TRBJ1-1; the match to TRBD1 covers 8 bases. In germline, CDR1 is SGHTA, CDR2 FQGTGA. Trimming at V came to 5 bases and at J to 2 bases, leaving 4 bases not matched to a gene. This CDR3 is 14 amino acids long. DNA of the CDR3: TGTGCCAGCAGCGTTGACAGGGGAAACACTGAAGCTTTCTTT. This translates into CASSVDRGNTEAFF.

This chain links TRBV18 with TRBJ1-3, with D possibly matching TRBD1 (6 bases). This CDR3 is 14 amino acids long. Germline CDR1 reads KGHSH; CDR2 reads LQKENI. V was clipped by 4 bases and J by 4 bases, with 11 bases between them. The CDR3 nucleotides are TGTGCCAGCTCACGGACAGATGGGGGAAACACCATATATTTT. It specifies CASSRTDGGNTIYF.

CDR3 DNA sequence: TGTGCCACCAGCAGAGGGCTAGCGGGGACCCTCGAGCAGTACTTC. It codes for CATSRGLAGTLEQYF. V usage is TRBV15 and J usage is TRBJ2-7, with TRBD2 matching 9 bases. Germline V CDR1 and CDR2: LNHNV, YYDKDF (reference sequence). Trimming removed 1 base from V and 6 bases from J; junction bases left unmatched: 7. This CDR3 region has 15 residues.

This sequence joins TRBV6-5 and TRBJ1-4; tentative D call: TRBD1 (6 bases). V lost 0 bases and J lost 1, with 9 bases in between. Germline-derived CDR1 and CDR2 are MNHEY and SVGAGI. This CDR3 has 16 residues. This chain's CDR3 is CASSYSGGRTNEKLFF. DNA for the CDR3: TGTGCCAGCAGTTACTCCGGGGGCCGAACTAATGAAAAACTGTTTTTT.

V gene TRBV30 combines with J gene TRBJ1-6, with no clear D. Per germline, CDR1 GTSNPN and CDR2 SVGIG (reference sequence). V lost 2 bases and J 7 bases, leaving 9 bases between the germline ends. The CDR3 consists of 13 residues. The CDR3 loop reads CAWSSQGNSPLHF. CDR3 coding DNA: TGTGCCTGGAGTTCGCAAGGAAATTCACCCCTCCACTTT.

The V call is TRBV7-2, the J call TRBJ1-1; maybe TRBD1 (5 bases). The CDR3 totals 15 residues. The germline V gene has CDR1 SGHTA and CDR2 FQGNSA. Trimming removed 1 base from V and 4 bases from J, with 13 bases in between. CDR3 in amino acids: CASSLVGGAATEAFF. The DNA of the CDR3 is TGTGCCAGCAGCTTAGTTGGAGGGGCCGCCACTGAAGCTTTCTTT.

The chain has TRBV7-9 and TRBJ2-5; no definite D call. The V and J ends lost 5 bases and 0 bases respectively, with 10 bases between them. The CDR3 loop spans 14 amino acids. Looked up from germline, CDR1 is SEHNR and CDR2 is FQNEAQ (reference sequence). CDR3 bases: TGTGCCAGCAGCCCGGACGGCTACCAAGAGACCCAGTACTTC. Amino acids: CASSPDGYQETQYF.

The V call is TRBV5-4, the J call TRBJ1-1; weak D call: TRBD1 (5 bases). The ends were cut back, 1 base at V and 9 bases at J, with 10 bases in the middle. There are 12 residues in the CDR3. Germline CDR1 reads SGHNT; CDR2 reads YYREEE (reference sequence). The DNA for the CDR3 is TGTGCCAGCAGCTTGATGGCAGGGAAAGCTTTCTTT. Protein product: CASSLMAGKAFF.

The V and J genes are TRBV4-1 and TRBJ2-1; D remains unclear. CDR1 and CDR2 (germline): MGHRA, YSYEKL. The V end lost 0 bases, the J end lost 6 bases, and 12 bases lay between the germline ends. There are 15 residues in the CDR3. CDR3 amino acids: CASSQDLAALNEQFF. In DNA, the CDR3 is TGCGCCAGCAGCCAAGACCTCGCGGCCCTCAATGAGCAGTTCTTC.

The chain employs TRBV6-5 and TRBJ2-7, with 8 nucleotides matching TRBD2. From germline, CDR1 is MNHEY and CDR2 SVGAGI. The CDR3 has 14 amino acids. J was trimmed by 7 bases and V by 2 bases; bases with no gene match: 7. The CDR3 DNA reads as TGTGCCAGCAGTTACGTAGCGGGGCGCGGGGAGCAGTACTTC. Its protein is CASSYVAGRGEQYF.

V is TRBV7-9 and J is TRBJ1-1, with 10 bases identical to TRBD1. CDR1 is SEHNR, CDR2 FQNEAQ, per germline (reference sequence). V was clipped by 5 bases and J by 3 bases; unmatched bases: 9. The CDR3 loop spans 16 amino acids. CDR3 in DNA: TGTGCCAGCAGCCCTCCCGGGACAGGGGCATACACTGAAGCTTTCTTT. Translation gives CASSPPGTGAYTEAFF.